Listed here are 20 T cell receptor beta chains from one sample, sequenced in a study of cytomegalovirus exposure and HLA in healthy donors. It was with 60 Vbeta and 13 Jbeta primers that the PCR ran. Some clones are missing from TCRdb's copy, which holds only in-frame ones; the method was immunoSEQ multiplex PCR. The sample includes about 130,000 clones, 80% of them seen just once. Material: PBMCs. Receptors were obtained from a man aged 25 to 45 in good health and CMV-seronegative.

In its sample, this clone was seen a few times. CDR3 in amino acids: CASSFPTGGLEPQHF. The CDR3 DNA reads TGTGCCAGCAGTTTCCCGACAGGGGGGCTGGAGCCCCAGCATTTT. The rearrangement links TRBV28 to TRBJ1-5, with 9 bases identical to TRBD1. J was trimmed by 8 bases and V by 3 bases; bases with no gene match: 8. The CDR3 is 15 amino acids. Per germline, CDR1 MDHEN and CDR2 SYDVKM.

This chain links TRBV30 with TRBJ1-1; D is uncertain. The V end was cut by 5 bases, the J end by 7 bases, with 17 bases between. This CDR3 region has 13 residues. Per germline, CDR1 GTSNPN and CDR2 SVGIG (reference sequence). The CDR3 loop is CAWDYRGPSEAFF. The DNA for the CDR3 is TGTGCCTGGGACTATAGAGGACCAAGTGAAGCTTTCTTT.

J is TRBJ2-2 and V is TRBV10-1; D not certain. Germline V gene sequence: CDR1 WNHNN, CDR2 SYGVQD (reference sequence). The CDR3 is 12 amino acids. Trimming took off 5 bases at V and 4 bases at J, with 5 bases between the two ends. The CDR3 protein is CASSLGTGELFF. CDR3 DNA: TGCGCCAGCAGTCTCGGCACCGGGGAGCTGTTTTTT.

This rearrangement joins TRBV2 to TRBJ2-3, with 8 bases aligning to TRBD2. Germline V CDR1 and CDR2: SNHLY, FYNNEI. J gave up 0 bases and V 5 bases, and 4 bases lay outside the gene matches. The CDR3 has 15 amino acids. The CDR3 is CASSPLAESTDTQYF. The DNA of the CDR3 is TGTGCCAGCAGTCCACTAGCGGAAAGCACAGATACGCAGTATTTT.

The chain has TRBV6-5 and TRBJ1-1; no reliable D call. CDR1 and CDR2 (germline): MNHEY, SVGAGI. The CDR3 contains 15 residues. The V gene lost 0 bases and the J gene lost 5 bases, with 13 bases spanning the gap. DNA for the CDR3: TGTGCCAGCAGTTACTCTCCCCCTTCGTCTACTGAAGCTTTCTTT. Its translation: CASSYSPPSSTEAFF.

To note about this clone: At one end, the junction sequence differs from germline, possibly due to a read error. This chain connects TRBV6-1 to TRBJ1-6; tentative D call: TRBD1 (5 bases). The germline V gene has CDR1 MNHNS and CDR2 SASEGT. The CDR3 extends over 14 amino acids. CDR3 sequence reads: CASSTQGYDSPLHF. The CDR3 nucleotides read TGTGCCAGCAGTACTCAGGGCTATGATTCACCCCTCCACTTT.

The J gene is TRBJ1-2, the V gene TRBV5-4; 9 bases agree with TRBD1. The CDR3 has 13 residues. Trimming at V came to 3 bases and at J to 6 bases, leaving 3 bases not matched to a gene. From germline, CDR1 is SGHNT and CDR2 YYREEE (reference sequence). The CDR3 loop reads CASSWTGVDGYTF. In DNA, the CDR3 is TGTGCCAGCAGCTGGACAGGGGTGGATGGCTACACCTTC.

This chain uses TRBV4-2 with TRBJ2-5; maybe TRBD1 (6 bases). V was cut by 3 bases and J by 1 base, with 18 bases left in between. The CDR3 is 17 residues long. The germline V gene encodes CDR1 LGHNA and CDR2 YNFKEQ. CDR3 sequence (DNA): TGTGCCAGCAGCCACGTACAAGGCAACAGGGCCCAAGAGACCCAGTACTTC. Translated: CASSHVQGNRAQETQYF.

This CDR3 is CASSSPGTRANEQFF. CDR3 DNA sequence: TGCGCCAGCAGCTCGCCCGGGACTAGGGCCAATGAGCAGTTCTTC. This chain links TRBV5-1 with TRBJ2-1; 8 bases match TRBD2. Germline V gene lookup returns CDR1 SGHRS and CDR2 YFSETQ. This CDR3 comprises 15 residues. V was pared by 3 bases and J by 6 bases, with 8 bases of the junction left unmatched.

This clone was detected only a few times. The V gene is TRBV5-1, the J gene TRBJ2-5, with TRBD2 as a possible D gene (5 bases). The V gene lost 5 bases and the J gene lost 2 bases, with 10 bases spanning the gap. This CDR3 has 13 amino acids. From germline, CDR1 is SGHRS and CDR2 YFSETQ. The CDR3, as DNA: TGCGCCAGCAGAGGAGGCAGTCAAGAGACCCAGTACTTC. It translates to CASRGGSQETQYF.

Here the CDR3 reads CASTLSVNTEAFF. For the CDR3, the DNA is TGTGCCAGCACCCTAAGCGTGAACACTGAAGCTTTCTTT. The rearrangement uses TRBV28 and TRBJ1-1; D is undetermined. CDR1 is MDHEN and CDR2 is SYDVKM in the germline V gene. CDR3 length: 13 residues. Deletions cut 7 bases from V and 0 bases from J, with 9 bases between.

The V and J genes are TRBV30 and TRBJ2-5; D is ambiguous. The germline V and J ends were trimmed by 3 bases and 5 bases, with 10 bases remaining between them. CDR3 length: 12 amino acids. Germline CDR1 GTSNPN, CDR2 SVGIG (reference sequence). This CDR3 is CAWREIEETQYF. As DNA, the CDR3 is TGTGCCTGGAGGGAGATAGAGGAGACCCAGTACTTC.

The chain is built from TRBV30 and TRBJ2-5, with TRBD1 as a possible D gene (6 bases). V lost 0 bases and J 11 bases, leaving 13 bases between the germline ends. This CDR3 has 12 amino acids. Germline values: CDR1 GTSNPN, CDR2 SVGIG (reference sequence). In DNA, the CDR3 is TGTGCCTGGAGTGTAGGGGGAAAGGAGCAGTACTTC. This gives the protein CAWSVGGKEQYF.

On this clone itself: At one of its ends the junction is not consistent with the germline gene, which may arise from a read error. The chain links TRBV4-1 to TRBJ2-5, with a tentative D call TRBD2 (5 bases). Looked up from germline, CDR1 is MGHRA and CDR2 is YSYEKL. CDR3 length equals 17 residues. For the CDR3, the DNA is TGCGCCAGCAGACAAGTACCAGCTTTGCTGGAGGAAGAGACCCAGTACTTC. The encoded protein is CASRQVPALLEEETQYF.

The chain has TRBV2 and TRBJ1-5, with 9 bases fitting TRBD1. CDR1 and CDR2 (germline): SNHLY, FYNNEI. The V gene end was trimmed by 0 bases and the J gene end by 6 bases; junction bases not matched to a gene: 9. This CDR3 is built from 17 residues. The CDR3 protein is CASSEALGTGMSQPQHF. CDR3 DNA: TGTGCCAGCAGTGAAGCACTGGGGACAGGGATGAGTCAGCCCCAGCATTTT.

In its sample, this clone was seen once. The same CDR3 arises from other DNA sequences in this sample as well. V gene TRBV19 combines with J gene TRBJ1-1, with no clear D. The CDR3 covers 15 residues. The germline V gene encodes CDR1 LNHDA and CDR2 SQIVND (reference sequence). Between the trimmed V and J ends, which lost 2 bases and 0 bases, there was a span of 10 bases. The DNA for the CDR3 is TGTGCCAGTAGTATAAGTGGAGGGATGAACACTGAAGCTTTCTTT. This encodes CASSISGGMNTEAFF.

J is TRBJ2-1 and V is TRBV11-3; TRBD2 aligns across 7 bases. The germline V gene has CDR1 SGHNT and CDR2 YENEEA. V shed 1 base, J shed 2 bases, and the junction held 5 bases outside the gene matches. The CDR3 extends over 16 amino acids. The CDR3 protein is CASSLGGSITYNEQFF. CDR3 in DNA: TGTGCCAGCAGCTTAGGCGGGAGCATCACCTACAATGAGCAGTTCTTC. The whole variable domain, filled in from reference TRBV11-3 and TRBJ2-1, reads EAGVVQSPRYKIIEKKQPVAFWCNPISGHNTLYWYLQNLGQGPELLIRYENEEAVDDSQLPKDRFSAERLKGVDSTLKIQPAELGDSAVYLCASSLGGSITYNEQFFGPGTRLTVL.

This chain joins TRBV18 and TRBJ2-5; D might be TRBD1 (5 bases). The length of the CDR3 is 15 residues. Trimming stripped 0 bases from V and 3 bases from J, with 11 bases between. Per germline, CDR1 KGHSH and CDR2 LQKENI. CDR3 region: CASSPPNQGEETQYF. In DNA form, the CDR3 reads TGTGCCAGCTCACCACCAAATCAGGGCGAAGAGACCCAGTACTTC.

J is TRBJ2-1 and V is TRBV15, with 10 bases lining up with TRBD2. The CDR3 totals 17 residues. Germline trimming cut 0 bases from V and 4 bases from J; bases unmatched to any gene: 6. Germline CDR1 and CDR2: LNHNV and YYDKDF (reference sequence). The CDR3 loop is CATSRDSGLAAYNEQFF. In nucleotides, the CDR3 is TGTGCCACCAGCAGAGATTCAGGACTAGCGGCATACAATGAGCAGTTCTTC.

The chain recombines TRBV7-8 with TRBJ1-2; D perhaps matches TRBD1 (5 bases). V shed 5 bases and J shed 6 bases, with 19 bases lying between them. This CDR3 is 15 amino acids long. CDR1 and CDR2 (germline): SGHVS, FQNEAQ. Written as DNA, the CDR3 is TGTGCCAGCAGCCGGGCGGGGGGGTTTCGGAATGGCTACACCTTC. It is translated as CASSRAGGFRNGYTF.